Sequencing of this TCR beta chain was carried out in a study of T cell repertoires in cytomegalovirus infection. Across the whole study: HLA-C-restricted CMV epitopes, recently identified, and well-studied HLA-B-restricted ones were used by the study. TCR beta signatures that were public indicated CMV infection and matching HLA type. Points from the study as a whole: CMV-specific HLA-C-restricted TCR beta clonotypes dominated the ex vivo response. There were carriers of CMV plus the relevant HLA, and cumulative public TCR beta family frequency identified them.

In TCRdb, the reads were re-called with MiXCR into one record per CDR3 protein. The sample consists of approximately 770,000 distinct CDR3 sequences, approximately 32% of them appearing once. The CDR3 is 17 residues long. Unmatched junction bases numbered 14, after V lost 8 bases and J lost 4 bases. The germline V gene encodes CDR1 SGHTA and CDR2 FQGNSA. This clonotype came up many times. Its antigen remains unknown. The clonotype originates from a human donor in good health (CMV status not recorded). Some clones in this sample may be carry-over from other donors' samples. V is TRBV7-2 and J is TRBJ2-2; 9 nucleotides match TRBD1. The source was cultured CD8+ T cells from PBMCs, collected from culture after CMV antigen stimulation. The CDR3 spells CASSPSFGDRATGELFF. The CDR3 region has the DNA TGTGCCAGCTCACCCTCCTTTGGGGACAGGGCCACCGGGGAGCTGTTTTTT.